Listed here is a single TCR beta chain. Its recognized antigen is unknown. Base-call qualities are not available, and no considerably larger clone is one nucleotide away. The time point label corresponds to: approximately 40 days after influenza vaccine administration. This entry belongs to a study of response to subunit inactivated influenza vaccine listed by TCRdb under 2018. Regarding the complete study: The study used deep quantitative T cell receptor repertoire profiling to track responses to a trivalent subunit inactivated influenza vaccine. Findings and caveats that apply to the study as a whole: The authors proposed that each seasonal influenza vaccination may bring in only a limited number of new T cells.

The method behind the library was RT-PCR. Instrument used: Illumina HiSeq 2500. TCRdb itself trimmed the public reads at Q25 with fastp, ran MiXCR and retained productive beta chains. Rows matching on CDR3 protein sequence are summarized as one entry with the most common DNA and genes. Counted in this sample were approximately 530,000 distinct CDR3 sequences; about an eighth of them appeared once. The ten top clones hold 13% of the sample. The receptor was derived from a man aged 50 or older who received an inactivated influenza vaccine. Donor details come from another sample of the same person, matched by shared clones. The sample here was PBMCs from blood, taken roughly 48 days after vaccination.

The CDR3 reads CASSSSPGPYTEAFF. The DNA sequence is as follows: TGTGCCAGCAGTTCCTCGCCGGGACCCTACACTGAAGCTTTCTTT. This chain is built from TRBV6-5 and TRBJ1-1, with TRBD1 as a weak D call on 5 bases. The germline V gene supplies CDR1 MNHEY and CDR2 SVGAGI. Its CDR3 holds 15 amino acids, cysteine through phenylalanine. The retained sequence is limited to the CDR3, 45 bases, with the frame set at the first base. The V and J ends are trimmed by 4 bases and 3 bases, leaving 15 bases between them.